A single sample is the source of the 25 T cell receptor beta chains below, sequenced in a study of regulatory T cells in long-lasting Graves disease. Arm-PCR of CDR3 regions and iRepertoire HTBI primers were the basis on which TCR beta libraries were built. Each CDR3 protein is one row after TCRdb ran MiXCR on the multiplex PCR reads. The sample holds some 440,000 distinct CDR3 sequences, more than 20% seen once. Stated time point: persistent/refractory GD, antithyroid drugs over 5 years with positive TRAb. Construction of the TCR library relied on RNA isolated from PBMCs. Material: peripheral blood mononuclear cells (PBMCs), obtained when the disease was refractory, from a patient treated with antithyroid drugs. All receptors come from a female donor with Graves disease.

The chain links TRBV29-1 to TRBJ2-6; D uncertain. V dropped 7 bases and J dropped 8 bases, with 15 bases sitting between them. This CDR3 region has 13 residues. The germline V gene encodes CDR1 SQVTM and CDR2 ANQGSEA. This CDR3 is CSAAVPNSNVLTF. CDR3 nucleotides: TGCAGCGCCGCAGTTCCTAATTCCAACGTCCTGACTTTC. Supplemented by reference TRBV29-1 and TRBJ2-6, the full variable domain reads SAVISQKPSRDICQRGTSLTIQCQVDSQVTMMFWYRQQPGQSLTLIATANQGSEATYESGFVIDKFPISRPNLTFSTLTVSNMSPEDSSIYLCSAAVPNSNVLTFGAGSRLTVL.

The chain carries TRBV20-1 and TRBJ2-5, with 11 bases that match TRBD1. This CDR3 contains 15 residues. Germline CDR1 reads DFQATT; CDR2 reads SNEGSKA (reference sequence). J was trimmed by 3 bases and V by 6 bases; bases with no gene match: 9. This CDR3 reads CSAYRDRGVEETQYF. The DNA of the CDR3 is TGCAGTGCCTACAGGGACAGGGGGGTAGAAGAGACCCAGTACTTC.

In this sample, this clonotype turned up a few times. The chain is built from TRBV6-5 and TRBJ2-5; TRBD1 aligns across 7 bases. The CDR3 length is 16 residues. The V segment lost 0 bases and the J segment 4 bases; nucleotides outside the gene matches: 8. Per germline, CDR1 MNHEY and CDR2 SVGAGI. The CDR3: CASSYSLARGRETQYF. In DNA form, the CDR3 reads TGTGCCAGCAGTTACTCCCTCGCCAGGGGGAGAGAGACCCAGTACTTC.

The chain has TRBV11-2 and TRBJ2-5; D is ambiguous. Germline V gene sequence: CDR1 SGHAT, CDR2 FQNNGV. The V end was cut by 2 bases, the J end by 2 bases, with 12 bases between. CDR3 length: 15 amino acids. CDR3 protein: CASSLRFMPQETQYF. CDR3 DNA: TGTGCCAGCAGCTTAAGGTTTATGCCTCAAGAGACCCAGTACTTC.

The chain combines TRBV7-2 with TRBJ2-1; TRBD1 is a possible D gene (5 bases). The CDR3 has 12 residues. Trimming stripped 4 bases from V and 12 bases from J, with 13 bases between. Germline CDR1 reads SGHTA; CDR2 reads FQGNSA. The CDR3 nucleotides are TGTGCCAGCAGCTCGACTTACCAGGGGCAGTTCTTC. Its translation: CASSSTYQGQFF.

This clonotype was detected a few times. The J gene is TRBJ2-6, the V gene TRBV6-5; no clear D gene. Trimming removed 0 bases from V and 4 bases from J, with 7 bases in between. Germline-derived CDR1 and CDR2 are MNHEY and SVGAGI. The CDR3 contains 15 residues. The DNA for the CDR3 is TGTGCCAGCAGTTACTCGGGTATGGGGGCCAACGTCCTGACTTTC. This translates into CASSYSGMGANVLTF.

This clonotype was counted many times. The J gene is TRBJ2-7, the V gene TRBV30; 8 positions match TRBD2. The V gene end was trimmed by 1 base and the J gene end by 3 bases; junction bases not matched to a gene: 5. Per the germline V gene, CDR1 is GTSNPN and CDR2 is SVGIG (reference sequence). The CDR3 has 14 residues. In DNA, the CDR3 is TGTGCCTGGAGTGCGGGACTAGACGGCTACGAGCAGTACTTC. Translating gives CAWSAGLDGYEQYF.

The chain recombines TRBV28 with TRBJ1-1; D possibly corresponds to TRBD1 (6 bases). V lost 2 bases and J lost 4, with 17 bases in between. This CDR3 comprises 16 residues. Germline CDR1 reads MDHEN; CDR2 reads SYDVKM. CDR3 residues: CASSLNKGVGGTEAFF. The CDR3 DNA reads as TGTGCCAGCAGTTTAAATAAAGGTGTAGGGGGCACTGAAGCTTTCTTT.

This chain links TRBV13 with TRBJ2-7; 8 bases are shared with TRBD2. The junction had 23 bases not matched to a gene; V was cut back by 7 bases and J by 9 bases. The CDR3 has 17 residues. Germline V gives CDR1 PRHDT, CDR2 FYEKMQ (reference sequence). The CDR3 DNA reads TGTGCCAGCATCACAAAGATTCGGACTAGCAGTCCAGGTCGGCAGTACTTC. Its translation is CASITKIRTSSPGRQYF.

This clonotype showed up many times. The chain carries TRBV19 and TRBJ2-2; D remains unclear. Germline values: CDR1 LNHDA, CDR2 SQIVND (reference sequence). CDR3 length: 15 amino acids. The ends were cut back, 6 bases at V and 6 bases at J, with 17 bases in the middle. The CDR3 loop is CASRTAPTGAGELFF. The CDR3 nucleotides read TGTGCCAGTAGAACTGCTCCAACTGGTGCCGGGGAGCTGTTTTTT. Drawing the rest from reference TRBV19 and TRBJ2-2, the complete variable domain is DGGITQSPKYLFRKEGQNVTLSCEQNLNHDAMYWYRQDPGQGLRLIYYSQIVNDFQKGDIAEGYSVSREKKESFPLTVTSAQKNPTAFYLCASRTAPTGAGELFFGEGSRLTVL.

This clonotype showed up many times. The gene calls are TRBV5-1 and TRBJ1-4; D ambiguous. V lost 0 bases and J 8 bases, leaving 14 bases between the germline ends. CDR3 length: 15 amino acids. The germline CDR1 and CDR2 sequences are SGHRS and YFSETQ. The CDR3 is CASSLANRREEKLFF. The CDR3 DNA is TGCGCCAGCAGCTTGGCCAACCGCAGAGAGGAAAAACTGTTTTTT.

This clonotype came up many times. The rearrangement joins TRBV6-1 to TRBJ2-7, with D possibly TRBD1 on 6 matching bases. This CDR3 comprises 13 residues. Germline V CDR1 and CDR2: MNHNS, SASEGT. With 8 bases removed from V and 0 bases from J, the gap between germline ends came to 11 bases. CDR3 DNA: TGTGCCAGCGGGCCCAGGGGCTCCTACGAGCAGTACTTC. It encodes CASGPRGSYEQYF.

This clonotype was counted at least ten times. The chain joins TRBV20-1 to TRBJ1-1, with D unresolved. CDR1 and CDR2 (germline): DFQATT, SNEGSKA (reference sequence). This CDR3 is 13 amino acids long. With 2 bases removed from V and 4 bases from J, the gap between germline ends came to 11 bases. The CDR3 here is CSARSTVSTEAFF. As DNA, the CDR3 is TGCAGTGCTAGATCGACCGTGAGCACTGAAGCTTTCTTT.

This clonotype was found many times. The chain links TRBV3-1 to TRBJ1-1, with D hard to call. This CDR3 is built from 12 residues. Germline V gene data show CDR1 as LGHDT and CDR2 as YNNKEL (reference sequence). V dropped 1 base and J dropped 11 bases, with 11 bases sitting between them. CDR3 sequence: CASSQGFYEAFF. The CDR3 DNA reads TGTGCCAGCAGCCAAGGATTTTACGAGGCTTTCTTT.

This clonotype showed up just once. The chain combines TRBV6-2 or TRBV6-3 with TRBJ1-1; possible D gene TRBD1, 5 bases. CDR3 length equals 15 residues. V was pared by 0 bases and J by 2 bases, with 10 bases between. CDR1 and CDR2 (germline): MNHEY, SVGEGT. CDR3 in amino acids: CASSYSIGANTEAFF. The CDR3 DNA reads TGTGCCAGCAGTTACTCGATAGGGGCAAACACTGAAGCTTTCTTT.

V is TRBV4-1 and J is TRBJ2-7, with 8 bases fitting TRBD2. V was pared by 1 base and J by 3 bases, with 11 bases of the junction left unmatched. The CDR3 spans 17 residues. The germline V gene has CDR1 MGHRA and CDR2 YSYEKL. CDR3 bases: TGCGCCAGCAGCCAAGGGGAGCTTTTAGCGGGGTACTACGAGCAGTACTTC. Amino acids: CASSQGELLAGYYEQYF.

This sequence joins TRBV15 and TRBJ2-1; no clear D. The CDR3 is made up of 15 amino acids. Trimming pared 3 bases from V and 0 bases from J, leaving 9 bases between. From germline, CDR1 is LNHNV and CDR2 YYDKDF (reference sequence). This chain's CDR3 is CATSRTSSSYNEQFF. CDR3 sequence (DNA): TGTGCCACCAGCAGGACTTCTAGCTCCTACAATGAGCAGTTCTTC.

CDR3 nucleotides: TGTGCCAGCAGTGCGAGCGGGCGCGAATCCTACGAGCAGTACTTC. It encodes CASSASGRESYEQYF. This chain uses TRBV27 with TRBJ2-7; weak D call: TRBD2 (6 bases). V was pared by 5 bases and J by 1 base, with 15 bases between. CDR1 and CDR2 from the germline V gene are MNHEY and SMNVEV (reference sequence). The CDR3 contains 15 residues.

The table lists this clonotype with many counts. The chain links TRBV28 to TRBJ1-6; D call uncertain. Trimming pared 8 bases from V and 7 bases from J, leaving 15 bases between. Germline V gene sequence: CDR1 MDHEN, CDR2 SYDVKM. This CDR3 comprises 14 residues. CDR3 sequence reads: CASGTNPVNSPLHF. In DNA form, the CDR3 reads TGTGCCAGCGGTACGAACCCGGTGAATTCACCCCTCCACTTT.

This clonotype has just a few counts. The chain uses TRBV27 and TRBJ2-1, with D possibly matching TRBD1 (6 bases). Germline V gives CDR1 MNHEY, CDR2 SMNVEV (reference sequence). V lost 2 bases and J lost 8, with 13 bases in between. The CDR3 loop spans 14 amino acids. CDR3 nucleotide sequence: TGTGCCAGCAGTTTAATAACAGGGAACCATGAGCAGTTCTTC. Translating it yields CASSLITGNHEQFF.

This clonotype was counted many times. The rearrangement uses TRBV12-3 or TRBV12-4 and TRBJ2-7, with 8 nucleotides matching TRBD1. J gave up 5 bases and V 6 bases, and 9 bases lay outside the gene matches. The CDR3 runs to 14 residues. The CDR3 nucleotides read TGTGCCAGCAGCCTGGACAGGGTGTTCCACGAGCAGTACTTC. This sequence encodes CASSLDRVFHEQYF.

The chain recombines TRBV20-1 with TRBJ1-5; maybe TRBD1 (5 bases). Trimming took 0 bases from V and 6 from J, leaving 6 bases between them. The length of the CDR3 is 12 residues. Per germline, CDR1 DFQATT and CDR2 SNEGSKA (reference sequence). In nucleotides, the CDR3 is TGCAGTGCTAGAGATGGGGGTCAGCCCCAGCATTTT. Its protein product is CSARDGGQPQHF.

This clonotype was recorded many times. CDR3: CASSLAEGAEQYF. Here the CDR3 DNA reads TGTGCCAGCAGCTTAGCAGAGGGTGCCGAGCAGTACTTC. V is TRBV7-2 and J is TRBJ2-7; TRBD2 might be the D (5 bases). Germline V gene sequence: CDR1 SGHTA, CDR2 FQGNSA. The V end was cut by 0 bases, the J end by 6 bases, with 9 bases between. The CDR3 runs 13 residues.

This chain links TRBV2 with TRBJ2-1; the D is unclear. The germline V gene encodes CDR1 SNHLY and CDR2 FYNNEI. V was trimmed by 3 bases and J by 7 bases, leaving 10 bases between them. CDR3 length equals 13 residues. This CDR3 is CASSDNLQNEQFF. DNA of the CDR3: TGTGCCAGCAGTGATAACCTCCAAAATGAGCAGTTCTTC.

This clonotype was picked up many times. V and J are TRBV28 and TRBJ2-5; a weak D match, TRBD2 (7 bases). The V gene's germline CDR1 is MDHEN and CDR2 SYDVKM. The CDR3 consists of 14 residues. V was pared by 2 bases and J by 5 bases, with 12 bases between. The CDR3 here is CASSLQQGGETQYF. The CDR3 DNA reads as TGTGCCAGCAGTTTACAACAGGGAGGGGAGACCCAGTACTTC.